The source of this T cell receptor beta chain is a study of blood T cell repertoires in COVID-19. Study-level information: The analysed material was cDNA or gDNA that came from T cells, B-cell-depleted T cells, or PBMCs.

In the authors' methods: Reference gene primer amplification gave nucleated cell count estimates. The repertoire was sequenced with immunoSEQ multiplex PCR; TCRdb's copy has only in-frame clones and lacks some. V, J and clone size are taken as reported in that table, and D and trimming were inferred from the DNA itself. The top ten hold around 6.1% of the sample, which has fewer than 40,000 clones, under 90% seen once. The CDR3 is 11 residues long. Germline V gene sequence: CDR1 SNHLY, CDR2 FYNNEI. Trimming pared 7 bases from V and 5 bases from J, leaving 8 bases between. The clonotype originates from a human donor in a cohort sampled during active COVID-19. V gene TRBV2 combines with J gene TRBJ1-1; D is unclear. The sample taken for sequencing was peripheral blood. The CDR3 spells CASKEVTEAFF. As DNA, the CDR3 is TGTGCCAGCAAGGAGGTGACTGAAGCTTTCTTT.